This record looks at one T cell receptor beta chain sequence and its context. The antigen is unknown. These data originate in a study of post-analysis software for immune sequencing data. Unique molecular identifiers were built into the TCR beta cDNA libraries. Between about 0.9 and 11 million T cells gave rise to some 470,000 cDNA molecules. A single record per CDR3 protein comes from TCRdb applying MiXCR to the PCR reads. The data contain approximately 730,000 distinct CDR3 sequences, 25% to 30% of them singletons. Study outcomes and limitations: In multiple sclerosis, normalized Chao1 diversity was significantly below that of controls. TRBV5-6, TRBV5-1 and TRBV20-1 belonged to a set of a handful of TRBV segments that were more frequent in patients than controls.

V lost 2 bases, J lost 0 bases, and 18 bases stayed unmatched. CDR1 MNHEY and CDR2 SMNVEV come from the germline V gene (reference sequence). The CDR3 runs 21 residues. The TCR sequence derives from a girl under 18 with multiple sclerosis. The chain links TRBV27 to TRBJ2-3; 9 bases are shared with TRBD1. Material for sequencing was blood. The CDR3 bases are TGTGCCAGCAGTTTAATAGCCCCCGGGACAGGGCCGATTTCTAGCACAGATACGCAGTATTTT. It encodes CASSLIAPGTGPISSTDTQYF.